This T cell receptor (beta chain) is from a study of vaccination and CD4 T cells after COVID-19. On the study more broadly: Samples after vaccination came a median roughly 74 days past dose two, ranging 14 to 241. The stimulus for the cells was overlapping spike peptides derived from SARS-CoV-2, HCoV-NL63, HCoV-OC43 and HCoV-229E.

Notes on this clonotype: The antigen is undetermined.

Findings and limits, study-wide: In convalescent patients, a median around 87% of reactive clones appeared only post-vaccination. Median counts of SARS-CoV-2-reactive clonotypes increased from approximately 21 to 40; this difference was not significant.

Treatment given: roughly 10-day PBMC culture with coronavirus spike peptide pools or control peptides (ViraFEST assay). This CDR3 has 15 residues. V lost 0 bases and J lost 5; bases outside the gene matches: 5. Germline CDR1 reads LGHNA; CDR2 reads YNFKEQ. Cultured CD4+ T cells had their DNA profiled by the Oncomine TCR Beta short-read assay. From the PCR reads, TCRdb called clonotypes with MiXCR, one entry per CDR3 protein. The sample has approximately 15,000 distinct CDR3 sequences; under 70% are singletons. The origin of this receptor is a human donor who had recovered from COVID-19. The chain is built from TRBV4-2 and TRBJ1-2, with TRBD1 matching 8 bases. Sequences were obtained from CD4+ T cells from blood, cultured in vitro. CDR3 region: CASSQENRGRYGYTF. The CDR3 DNA sequence: TGTGCCAGCAGCCAAGAAAACAGGGGGAGGTATGGCTACACCTTC.